Listed below are T cell receptor beta chains from one sample, sequenced in a study of human T cells and chemical hapten exposure. TCRdb fed the RACE reads into MiXCR, producing one record per CDR3 protein. The sample holds tens of thousands of distinct CDR3 sequences, over 9.5% seen once. This sample comprised whole blood, obtained in connection with sensitization to the hapten diphenylcyclopropenone (DPC). Source of these receptors: a man aged 30-40 years with alopecia areata. Some clones in this sample may be carry-over from other donors' samples. The CDR3 runs from the conserved cysteine through the conserved F or W. A D gene is named only where the DNA matches it firmly. Some rows mark clone size as missing; the rest say once, few, many or name a class of expanded clone.

many | TRBJ2-1 | TRBD1 | TRBV7-7 | CASSPRTGGSYNEQFF | TGTGCCAGCAGTCCCCGGACAGGGGGCTCCTACAATGAGCAGTTCTTC
few | TRBJ2-6 | NA | TRBV21-1 | CASSKALWAGANVLTF | TGTGCCAGCAGCAAAGCGCTGTGGGCTGGGGCCAACGTCCTGACTTTC
NA | TRBJ1-1 | NA | TRBV6-1 | CASSPYGQSNTEAFF | TGTGCCAGCAGCCCATACGGACAATCGAACACTGAAGCTTTCTTT
many | TRBJ2-5 | NA | TRBV7-6 | CASSLSGLASVETQYF | TGTGCCAGCAGCTTATCAGGCCTAGCGTCTGTTGAGACCCAGTACTTC
NA | TRBJ2-1 | TRBD2 | TRBV20-1 | CSARALAEITYNEQFF | TGCAGTGCTAGAGCTCTAGCGGAGATAACCTACAATGAGCAGTTCTTC
many | TRBJ2-3 | TRBD1 | TRBV12-3/TRBV12-4 | CASSLLTGGAGRDTQYF | TGTGCCAGCAGTCTATTAACAGGGGGCGCCGGAAGAGATACGCAGTATTTT
NA | TRBJ2-5 | TRBD1 | TRBV6-6 | CASSYTGTAAETQYF | TGTGCCAGCAGTTACACAGGGACAGCCGCGGAGACCCAGTACTTC
NA | TRBJ2-5 | NA | TRBV29-1 | CSVATSQETQYF | TGCAGCGTTGCTACGTCCCAAGAGACCCAGTACTTC
many | TRBJ1-6 | TRBD1 | TRBV18 | CASSLDRGNSPLHF | TGTGCCAGCTCACTAGACAGGGGAAATTCACCCCTCCACTTT
many | TRBJ2-7 | NA | TRBV20-1 | CSARDVRGSYEQYF | TGCAGTGCTAGAGACGTCAGAGGTTCCTACGAGCAGTACTTC
NA | TRBJ2-1 | NA | TRBV27 | CASSLRPQGLYNEQFF | TGTGCCAGCAGTTTACGCCCGCAGGGCTTATACAATGAGCAGTTCTTC
NA | TRBJ2-1 | NA | TRBV6-1 | CASRESGVNEQFF | TGTGCCAGCAGGGAGTCGGGGGTCAATGAGCAGTTCTTC
many | TRBJ1-2 | NA | TRBV7-2 | CASSSRSGSYGYTF | TGTGCCAGCAGCTCGCGTTCAGGGTCCTATGGCTACACCTTC
many | TRBJ2-1 | NA | TRBV29-1 | CSVVRREQFF | TGCAGCGTTGTTCGGCGTGAGCAGTTCTTC
many | TRBJ2-2 | NA | TRBV5-1 | CASSSQGTGGELFF | TGCGCCAGCAGCTCCCAGGGGACCGGCGGGGAGCTGTTTTTT
few | TRBJ1-4 | TRBD1 | TRBV28 | CASRGQGYEKLFF | TGTGCCAGCAGAGGACAGGGATATGAAAAACTGTTTTTT
few | TRBJ2-3 | NA | TRBV19 | CASSIAGAPTDTQYF | TGTGCCAGTAGTATCGCGGGGGCGCCTACAGATACGCAGTATTTT
few | TRBJ2-3 | TRBD2 | TRBV5-4 | CASSRSAGVPSTDTQYF | TGTGCCAGCAGCAGATCTGCGGGGGTACCTAGCACAGATACGCAGTATTTT
NA | TRBJ2-5 | NA | TRBV5-1 | CASSPGAQYF | TGCGCCAGCAGCCCCGGAGCCCAGTACTTC
few | TRBJ2-7 | TRBD1 | TRBV7-2 | CASISRDRGYEQYF | TGTGCCAGCATCAGCCGGGACAGGGGTTACGAGCAGTACTTC
many | TRBJ1-1 | NA | TRBV29-1 | CSAASGQGDTEAFF | TGCAGCGCTGCCTCTGGGCAGGGAGACACTGAAGCTTTCTTT
NA | TRBJ2-3 | NA | TRBV5-1 | CASSRSVSSTDTQYF | TGCGCCAGCAGCAGGTCGGTATCTAGCACAGATACGCAGTATTTT
many | TRBJ2-5 | TRBD2 | TRBV7-8 | CASSFPTSGREYQETQYF | TGTGCCAGCAGCTTCCCGACTAGCGGGAGGGAGTACCAAGAGACCCAGTACTTC
few | TRBJ2-6 | NA | TRBV5-1 | CASSLTPSTGANVLTF | TGCGCCAGCAGCTTAACCCCCTCTACTGGGGCCAACGTCCTGACTTTC
NA | TRBJ1-5 | NA | TRBV29-1 | CSSGDPGQPQHF | TGCAGCTCAGGCGACCCGGGTCAGCCCCAGCATTTT
many | TRBJ2-3 | TRBD1 | TRBV20-1 | CSAKTGGVSDTQYF | TGCAGTGCCAAGACAGGGGGCGTCTCAGATACGCAGTATTTT
few | TRBJ2-3 | NA | TRBV11-2 | CASSSGAGHTDTQYF | TGTGCCAGCAGCTCCGGGGCGGGGCACACAGATACGCAGTATTTT
many | TRBJ1-1 | TRBD1 | TRBV11-3 | CASSPWTGANTEAFF | TGTGCCAGCAGCCCATGGACAGGGGCGAACACTGAAGCTTTCTTT
NA | TRBJ1-5 | NA | TRBV28 | CASSYGQRSQHF | TGTGCCAGCAGTTATGGACAGCGGTCCCAGCATTTT
few | TRBJ2-5 | TRBD2 | TRBV6-6 | CASSWGLAGGFETQYF | TGTGCCAGCAGTTGGGGACTAGCGGGGGGGTTCGAGACCCAGTACTTC
NA | TRBJ1-1 | TRBD1 | TRBV6-6 | CASSKSTQGEEAFF | TGTGCCAGCAGTAAATCAACACAGGGGGAGGAAGCTTTCTTT
NA | TRBJ2-3 | NA | TRBV20-1 | CSARDTDTQYF | TGCAGTGCTAGAGACACAGATACGCAGTATTTT
few | TRBJ1-1 | NA | TRBV20-1 | CSARDQDTEAFF | TGCAGTGCTAGAGATCAGGACACTGAAGCTTTCTTT
NA | TRBJ1-2 | TRBD1 | TRBV20-1 | CSARWTGGYGYTF | TGCAGTGCTAGGTGGACAGGGGGCTATGGCTACACCTTC
many | TRBJ2-3 | NA | TRBV18 | CASSPLVGGLMDTQYF | TGTGCCAGCTCACCACTTGTGGGAGGCCTAATGGATACGCAGTATTTT